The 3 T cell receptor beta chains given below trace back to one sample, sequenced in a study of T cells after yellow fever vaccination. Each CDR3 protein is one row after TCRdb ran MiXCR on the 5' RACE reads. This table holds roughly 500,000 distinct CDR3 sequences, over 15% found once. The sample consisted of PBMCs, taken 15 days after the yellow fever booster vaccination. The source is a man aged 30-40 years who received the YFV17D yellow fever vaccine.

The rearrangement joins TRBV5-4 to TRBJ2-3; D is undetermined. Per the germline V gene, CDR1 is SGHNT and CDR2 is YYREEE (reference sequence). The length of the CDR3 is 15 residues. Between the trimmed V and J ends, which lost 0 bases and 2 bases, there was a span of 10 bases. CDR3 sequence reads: CASSLVRAPTDTQYF. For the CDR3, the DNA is TGTGCCAGCAGCTTGGTTAGGGCCCCCACAGATACGCAGTATTTT.

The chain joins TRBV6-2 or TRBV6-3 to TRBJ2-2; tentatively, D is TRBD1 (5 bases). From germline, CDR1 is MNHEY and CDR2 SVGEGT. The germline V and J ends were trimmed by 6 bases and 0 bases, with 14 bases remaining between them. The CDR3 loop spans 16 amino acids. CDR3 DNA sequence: TGTGCCAGCAGCCCCCCAGGGCGTTCGAACACCGGGGAGCTGTTTTTT. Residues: CASSPPGRSNTGELFF.

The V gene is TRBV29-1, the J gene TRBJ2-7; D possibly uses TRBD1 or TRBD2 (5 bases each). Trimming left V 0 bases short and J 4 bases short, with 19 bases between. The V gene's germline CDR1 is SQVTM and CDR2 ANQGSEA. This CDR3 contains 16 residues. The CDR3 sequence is CSVEDGFRGRQYEQYF. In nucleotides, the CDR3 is TGCAGCGTTGAAGATGGGTTCCGGGGCCGACAGTACGAGCAGTACTTC.